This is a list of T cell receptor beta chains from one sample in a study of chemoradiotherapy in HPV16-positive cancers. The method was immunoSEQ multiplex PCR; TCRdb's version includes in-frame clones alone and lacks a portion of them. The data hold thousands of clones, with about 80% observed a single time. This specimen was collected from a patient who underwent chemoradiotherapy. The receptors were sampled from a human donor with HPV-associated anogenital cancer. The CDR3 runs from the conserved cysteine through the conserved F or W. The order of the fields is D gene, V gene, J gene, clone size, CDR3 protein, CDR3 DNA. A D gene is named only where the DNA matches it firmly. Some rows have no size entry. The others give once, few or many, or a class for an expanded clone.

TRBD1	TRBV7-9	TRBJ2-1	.	CASSPRTGGAWFF	TGTGCCAGCAGCCCTCGGACAGGGGGCGCTTGGTTCTTC
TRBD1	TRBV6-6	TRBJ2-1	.	CASNLRDSFIF	TGTGCCAGCAACCTCCGGGACAGCTTTATCTTC
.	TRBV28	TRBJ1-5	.	CASSLGPSNQPQHF	TGTGCCAGCAGTTTAGGGCCTAGCAATCAGCCCCAGCATTTT
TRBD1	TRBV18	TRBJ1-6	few	CASSPTGVGSPLHF	TGTGCCAGCTCACCCACAGGGGTCGGTTCACCCCTCCACTTT
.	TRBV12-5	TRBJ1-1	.	CASGVGPNTEAFF	TGTGCTAGTGGTGTGGGGCCTAACACTGAAGCTTTCTTT
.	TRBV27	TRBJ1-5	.	CASSLSSSAYGNQPQHF	TGTGCCAGCAGTTTATCGTCGTCAGCCTACGGCAATCAGCCCCAGCATTTT
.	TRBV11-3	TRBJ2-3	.	CASSPRVAETDTQYF	TGTGCCAGCAGCCCCCGGGTTGCGGAAACAGATACGCAGTATTTT
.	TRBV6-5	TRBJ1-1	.	CASGGLLNTEAFF	TGTGCCAGCGGAGGACTGCTGAACACTGAAGCTTTCTTT
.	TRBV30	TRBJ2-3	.	CAWSTRVYTQYF	TGTGCCTGGAGTACGAGGGTTTATACGCAGTATTTT
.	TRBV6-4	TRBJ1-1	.	CASRRGSGTEAFF	TGTGCCAGCAGGCGGGGCTCAGGCACTGAAGCTTTCTTT
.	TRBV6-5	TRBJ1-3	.	CASSYRSGNTIYF	TGTGCCAGCAGCTATAGATCTGGAAACACCATATATTTT
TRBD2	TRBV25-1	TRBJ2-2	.	CASRLAGNTGELFF	TGTGCCTCCAGACTAGCGGGGAACACCGGGGAGCTGTTTTTT
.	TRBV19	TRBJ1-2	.	CASSIDRYAFGYTF	TGTGCCAGTAGTATAGATCGGTATGCGTTTGGCTACACCTTC
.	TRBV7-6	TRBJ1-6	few	CASSLLTDSSYNSPLHF	TGTGCCAGCAGCTTGCTAACCGACAGCTCCTATAATTCACCCCTCCACTTT
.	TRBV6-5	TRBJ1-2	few	CASSLREANYGYTF	TGTGCCAGCAGTCTCAGGGAAGCTAACTATGGCTACACCTTC
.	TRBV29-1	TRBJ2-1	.	CSVVGGGPFGEQFF	TGCAGCGTTGTAGGGGGAGGGCCCTTTGGTGAGCAGTTCTTC
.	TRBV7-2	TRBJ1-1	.	CASSLVGSGNTEAFF	TGTGCCAGCAGCTTGGTGGGGAGCGGGAACACTGAAGCTTTCTTT
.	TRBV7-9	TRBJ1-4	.	CASTLNGQSNEKLFF	TGTGCCAGCACCCTAAACGGGCAGAGTAATGAAAAACTGTTTTTT
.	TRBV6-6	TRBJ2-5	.	CASSLRKETQYF	TGTGCCAGCAGTCTCAGGAAAGAGACCCAGTACTTC
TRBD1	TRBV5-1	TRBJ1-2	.	CASSYGQVYGYTF	TGCGCCAGCAGCTACGGACAGGTGTATGGCTACACCTTC
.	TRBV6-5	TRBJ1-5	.	CASSYHGRQNQPQHF	TGTGCCAGCAGTTACCACGGCAGGCAGAATCAGCCCCAGCATTTT
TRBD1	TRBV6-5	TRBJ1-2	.	CASSRKDRGHYGYTF	TGTGCCAGCAGCCGGAAAGACAGGGGGCACTATGGCTACACCTTC
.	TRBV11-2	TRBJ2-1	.	CASRKQRERDEQFF	TGTGCCAGCAGAAAACAGCGAGAGAGGGATGAGCAGTTCTTC
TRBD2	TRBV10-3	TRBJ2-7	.	CAISVGGSSYEQYF	TGTGCCATCAGTGTCGGGGGGAGTTCCTACGAGCAGTACTTC
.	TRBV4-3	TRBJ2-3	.	CASSQYGRSTDSSTDTQYF	TGCGCCAGCAGCCAATACGGGCGGAGCACCGACTCTAGCACAGATACGCAGTATTTT
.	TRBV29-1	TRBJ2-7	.	CSVVGVLDEQYF	TGCAGCGTTGTAGGGGTTTTAGACGAGCAGTACTTC
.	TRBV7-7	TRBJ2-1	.	CASSLEGGSSYNEQFF	TGTGCCAGCAGCTTAGAAGGCGGCAGCTCCTACAATGAGCAGTTCTTC
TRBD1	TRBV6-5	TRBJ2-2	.	CASRETGANTGELFF	TGTGCCAGCAGAGAAACAGGGGCGAACACCGGGGAGCTGTTTTTT
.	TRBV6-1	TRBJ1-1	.	CASSKTGMEAFF	TGTGCCAGCAGCAAAACAGGGATGGAAGCTTTCTTT
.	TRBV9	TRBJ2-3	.	CASSVSRDERSTDTQYF	TGTGCCAGCAGCGTGTCTAGGGACGAAAGGTCCACAGATACGCAGTATTTT